This passage covers 22 T cell receptor beta chains from one sample sequenced in a study of technical replicates of blood from several donors. TCRdb's table, derived via immunoSEQ multiplex PCR, lists solely in-frame clones and lacks some. The repertoire holds roughly 71,000 clones, with just under 95% as singletons. Specimen: T cells isolated from PBMCs. All receptors come from a human donor in good health.

The rearrangement links TRBV30 to TRBJ2-2, with a weak D call TRBD1 (5 bases). The CDR3 has 12 amino acids. Germline CDR1 and CDR2: GTSNPN and SVGIG (reference sequence). Trimming stripped 8 bases from V and 8 bases from J, with 15 bases between. CDR3 DNA sequence: TGTGCCGGCCAGGGCCCTATGGGGGAGCTGTTTTTT. Its protein is CAGQGPMGELFF.

The CDR3: CASSLRRSGYEQYF. In DNA form, the CDR3 reads TGTGCCAGCAGCTTAAGACGTAGCGGTTACGAGCAGTACTTC. The rearrangement uses TRBV7-2 and TRBJ2-7; a possible D gene is TRBD2 (6 bases). Looked up from germline, CDR1 is SGHTA and CDR2 is FQGNSA. Trimming took 2 bases from V and 4 from J, leaving 12 bases between them. The CDR3 runs to 14 residues.

CDR3 amino acids: CAIPGQGPGYTF. CDR3 DNA sequence: TGTGCCATCCCGGGACAAGGTCCTGGCTACACCTTC. V usage is TRBV27 and J usage is TRBJ1-2; D might be TRBD1 (6 bases). In germline, CDR1 is MNHEY, CDR2 SMNVEV (reference sequence). The CDR3 loop spans 12 amino acids. Trimming removed 10 bases at V and 7 bases at J, with 16 bases between.

The V gene is TRBV7-9, the J gene TRBJ2-5; tentative D call: TRBD1 (7 bases). This CDR3 comprises 14 residues. The V and J ends lost 6 bases and 2 bases respectively, with 13 bases between them. Germline CDR1 reads SEHNR; CDR2 reads FQNEAQ (reference sequence). As DNA, the CDR3 is TGTGCCAGCAGGGGGGGACAGCCTCAAGAGACCCAGTACTTC. Translating it yields CASRGGQPQETQYF. The full variable domain, rest sourced from reference TRBV7-9 and TRBJ2-5, is DTGVSQNPRHKITKRGQNVTFRCDPISEHNRLYWYRQTLGQGPEFLTYFQNEAQLEKSRLLSDRFSAERPKGSFSTLEIQRTEQGDSAMYLCASRGGQPQETQYFGPGTRLLVL.

This clone was recorded only once. V and J are TRBV7-9 and TRBJ2-5, with no clear D. The CDR3 loop spans 13 amino acids. Trimming stripped 1 base from V and 5 bases from J, with 8 bases between. Germline V CDR1 and CDR2: SEHNR, FQNEAQ (reference sequence). Here the CDR3 DNA reads TGTGCCAGCAGCTTAGTGGTCCGGGAGACCCAGTACTTC. Translated: CASSLVVRETQYF.

The chain links TRBV28 to TRBJ1-2, with D unresolved. Trimming pared 10 bases from V and 8 bases from J, leaving 17 bases between. This CDR3 is 12 amino acids long. From germline, CDR1 is MDHEN and CDR2 SYDVKM. As DNA, the CDR3 is TGTGCCATCCTGAGAGGAACGCGGGGCTACACCTTC. Its protein is CAILRGTRGYTF.

In DNA, the CDR3 is TGTGCCAGCAGTCCAATTGGCGGGACTAGCACAGATACGCAGTATTTT. Translating gives CASSPIGGTSTDTQYF. The V gene is TRBV28, the J gene TRBJ2-3; tentatively, D is TRBD2 (6 bases). Germline-derived CDR1 and CDR2 are MDHEN and SYDVKM. The V and J ends lost 5 bases and 0 bases respectively, with 15 bases between them. This CDR3 has 16 amino acids.

V is TRBV5-5 and J is TRBJ1-1; D is unclear. V was cut by 0 bases and J by 8 bases, with 11 bases left in between. This CDR3 is 13 amino acids long. Germline V lookup: CDR1 SGHKS, CDR2 YYEKEE (reference sequence). The CDR3 is CASSLVELTEAFF. In DNA form, the CDR3 reads TGTGCCAGCAGCTTGGTAGAACTCACCGAAGCTTTCTTT. Using reference TRBV5-5 and TRBJ1-1 for the parts outside the CDR3, the full variable domain is DAGVTQSPTHLIKTRGQQVTLRCSPISGHKSVSWYQQVLGQGPQFIFQYYEKEERGRGNFPDRFSARQFPNYSSELNVNALLLGDSALYLCASSLVELTEAFFGQGTRLTVV.

In nucleotides, the CDR3 is TGTGCCAGCAGCTTAAACTGGCGGGAGGGCCACAATGAGCAGTTCTTC. It translates to CASSLNWREGHNEQFF. The chain carries TRBV11-3 and TRBJ2-1; 9 bases match TRBD2. The V gene's germline CDR1 is SGHNT and CDR2 YENEEA. Trimming took 2 bases from V and 5 from J; bases not matched to a gene: 7. The CDR3 has 16 residues.

The CDR3 reads CSGGTGYNEQFF. CDR3 sequence (DNA): TGCAGCGGCGGGACAGGCTACAATGAGCAGTTCTTC. V gene TRBV29-1 combines with J gene TRBJ2-1, with TRBD1 matching 8 bases. Germline loops: CDR1 SQVTM, CDR2 ANQGSEA. The CDR3 loop spans 12 amino acids. Unmatched junction bases numbered 2, after V lost 7 bases and J lost 3 bases.

The chain couples TRBV12-1 to TRBJ1-3; no DNA check was done on the table's D call, TRBD1. TRBV12-1 is recorded as a pseudogene. The CDR3 runs to 13 residues. The CDR3 nucleotides are TGTGCCAGTCAACCGACAGGGGGAAACACCATATATTTT. Translation: CASQPTGGNTIYF.

The chain links TRBV6-4 to TRBJ2-5; TRBD1 matches 8 bases. Germline CDR1 and CDR2: MRHNA and SNTAGT. The CDR3 consists of 13 residues. V lost 6 bases to trimming and J lost 4 bases; unmatched junction nucleotides: 4. CDR3 region: CASSRDRGETQYF. Written as DNA, the CDR3 is TGTGCCAGCAGCCGAGACAGGGGAGAGACCCAGTACTTC.

This clone was seen a single time. This chain joins TRBV6-5 and TRBJ2-7, with 7 bases lining up with TRBD1. Per germline, CDR1 MNHEY and CDR2 SVGAGI. The CDR3 covers 14 residues. V lost 4 bases and J lost 3; bases outside the gene matches: 6. CDR3: CASSLHRDSYEQYF. As DNA, the CDR3 is TGTGCCAGCAGTTTACACCGGGACAGCTACGAGCAGTACTTC.

CDR3 in DNA: TGTGCTAGTGGTCCAGTAACTAGCGGACCTGAGTATTACAATGAGCAGTTCTTC. Residues: CASGPVTSGPEYYNEQFF. V is TRBV12-5 and J is TRBJ2-1; TRBD2 matches at 8 bases. This CDR3 contains 18 residues. The trim removed 5 bases at V and 4 bases at J, leaving 16 bases unmatched. Germline V gene data show CDR1 as LGHNT and CDR2 as FRNRAP.

This rearrangement joins TRBV5-6 to TRBJ1-1; 8 bases line up with TRBD1. CDR1 and CDR2 from the germline V gene are SGHDT and YYEEEE. CDR3 length: 16 residues. After removal of 0 bases from V and 0 bases from J, the junction contained 4 bases not matched to a gene. For the CDR3, the DNA is TGTGCCAGCAGCTTGGGGACAGGGTCTATGAACACTGAAGCTTTCTTT. Translation gives CASSLGTGSMNTEAFF.

The chain combines TRBV7-2 with TRBJ1-5; 8 bases are a match to TRBD1. V lost 4 bases, J lost 6 bases, and 5 bases stayed unmatched. This CDR3 has 14 amino acids. CDR1 SGHTA and CDR2 FQGNSA come from the germline V gene. The CDR3 protein is CASSSGTGPQPQHF. The CDR3 nucleotides read TGTGCCAGCAGCTCCGGGACAGGCCCTCAGCCCCAGCATTTT.

The chain employs TRBV9 and TRBJ2-1; D is perhaps TRBD1 (5 bases). This CDR3 is 12 amino acids long. V dropped 0 bases and J dropped 8 bases, with 6 bases sitting between them. Germline V gene sequence: CDR1 SGDLS, CDR2 YYNGEE. The CDR3 nucleotides read TGTGCCAGCAGCGTAGAGGGGTATGAGCAGTTCTTC. This translates into CASSVEGYEQFF.

This clone was observed a few times. The rearrangement uses TRBV29-1 and TRBJ2-5; TRBD1 aligns across 7 bases. The trim removed 7 bases at V and 4 bases at J, leaving 6 bases unmatched. Germline CDR1 SQVTM, CDR2 ANQGSEA. The CDR3 sequence is 12 residues long. CDR3 bases: TGCAGCGCACAGGGGCACCGAGAGACCCAGTACTTC. Protein: CSAQGHRETQYF.

This chain joins TRBV5-1 and TRBJ1-1; 7 nucleotides align to TRBD1. The CDR3 consists of 14 residues. Germline trimming cut 2 bases from V and 3 bases from J; bases unmatched to any gene: 4. Germline assignment: CDR1 SGHRS and CDR2 YFSETQ. CDR3 sequence: CASSFKGADTEAFF. CDR3 coding DNA: TGCGCCAGCAGCTTTAAGGGGGCGGACACTGAAGCTTTCTTT.

The rearrangement links TRBV6-5 to TRBJ2-7; the match to TRBD2 covers 7 bases. CDR1 MNHEY and CDR2 SVGAGI come from the germline V gene. The J segment lost 2 bases and the V segment lost 1 base, leaving 5 bases of the junction unmatched. CDR3 length equals 15 residues. CDR3 coding DNA: TGTGCCAGCAGTTACTACGCGGGAGTCACCTACGAGCAGTACTTC. Translation: CASSYYAGVTYEQYF.

The chain recombines TRBV28 with TRBJ2-7; D is ambiguous. Trimming removed 6 bases from V and 2 bases from J, with 14 bases in between. Looked up from germline, CDR1 is MDHEN and CDR2 is SYDVKM. This CDR3 has 14 residues. In DNA form, the CDR3 reads TGTGCCAGCAGAGACCGGGTTATCGCCTACGAGCAGTACTTC. Translation: CASRDRVIAYEQYF.

The chain has TRBV15 and TRBJ2-3, with 8 bases aligning to TRBD2. The CDR3 runs 18 residues. The junction had 8 bases not matched to a gene; V was cut back by 0 bases and J by 0 bases. Germline V gene lookup returns CDR1 LNHNV and CDR2 YYDKDF (reference sequence). DNA for the CDR3: TGTGCCACCAGCAGAGATTCCGCTAGCGGGTCTAGCACAGATACGCAGTATTTT. Translation: CATSRDSASGSSTDTQYF.